The 10 T cell receptor beta chains reported below all come from one sample, sequenced in a study of identical twins. One entry per CDR3 protein, called by TCRdb with MiXCR from the 5' RACE reads. The sample lists more than 200,000 distinct CDR3 sequences, less than 9.5% seen once, with 5% to 6% in the top ten. Sequencing was done on a sample of memory (CD45RO+) T cells sorted from blood. The receptors originated from a woman aged 18-35 years in good health.

This clonotype has just a few counts. The genes are TRBV3-1 and TRBJ2-1; weak D call: TRBD2 (6 bases). CDR3 length: 16 amino acids. V was pared by 1 base and J by 4 bases, with 14 bases between. The germline CDR1 and CDR2 sequences are LGHDT and YNNKEL (reference sequence). The chain's CDR3 is CASSQVGSLVYNEQFF. DNA of the CDR3: TGTGCCAGCAGCCAAGTCGGGAGTCTCGTATACAATGAGCAGTTCTTC.

This clonotype was detected many times. The gene calls are TRBV10-3 and TRBJ2-7; D possibly matches TRBD1 or TRBD2 (5 bases each). The germline V gene encodes CDR1 ENHRY and CDR2 SYGVKD. V was trimmed by 6 bases and J by 4 bases, leaving 13 bases between them. The CDR3 has 13 residues. This chain's CDR3 is CAISRDQDYEQYF. The CDR3 coding sequence is TGTGCCATCAGCCGGGACCAAGATTACGAGCAGTACTTC.

The V gene is TRBV2, the J gene TRBJ2-7; 7 bases are shared with TRBD2. The ends lost 5 bases at V and 5 bases at J; junction bases unmatched: 6. In germline, CDR1 is SNHLY, CDR2 FYNNEI. CDR3 length: 13 residues. CDR3: CASSRRERDEQYF. The CDR3 DNA follows: TGTGCCAGCAGTAGGCGGGAGCGAGACGAGCAGTACTTC.

This chain connects TRBV7-2 to TRBJ2-3, with 7 bases lining up with TRBD2. Germline V lookup: CDR1 SGHTA, CDR2 FQGNSA. The ends lost 3 bases at V and 5 bases at J; junction bases unmatched: 2. This CDR3 has 13 residues. The CDR3 loop is CASSFRGGDTQYF. The CDR3 DNA sequence: TGTGCCAGCAGCTTTCGCGGGGGAGATACGCAGTATTTT.

CDR3 in DNA: TGTGCCAGCAGCAGGGGATCAGATTCACCCCTCCACTTT. This encodes CASSRGSDSPLHF. The chain uses TRBV7-9 and TRBJ1-6; tentatively, D is TRBD1 (5 bases). Germline V CDR1 and CDR2: SEHNR, FQNEAQ (reference sequence). V lost 5 bases and J 8 bases, leaving 10 bases between the germline ends. The CDR3 length is 13 residues.

The chain has TRBV27 and TRBJ1-6; a possible D gene is TRBD1 (5 bases). Trimming left V 3 bases short and J 6 bases short, with 9 bases between. CDR3 size: 14 residues. CDR1 and CDR2 (germline): MNHEY, SMNVEV (reference sequence). The CDR3 reads CASSFGGFNSPLHF. The CDR3 nucleotides read TGTGCCAGCAGTTTCGGGGGATTTAATTCACCCCTCCACTTT.

At least ten counts were recorded for this clonotype. The chain employs TRBV11-2 and TRBJ2-5; TRBD2 aligns across 7 bases. The CDR3 length is 19 residues. CDR1 SGHAT and CDR2 FQNNGV come from the germline V gene. J lost 0 bases, V lost 4 bases, and 17 bases had no gene match. In nucleotides, the CDR3 is TGTGCCAGCAGCTCCGGGGGAGCTAGCGGAAAACCGTACCAAGAGACCCAGTACTTC. Translation gives CASSSGGASGKPYQETQYF.

The chain employs TRBV4-3 and TRBJ2-1; 8 nucleotides align to TRBD2. Germline CDR1 reads LGHNA; CDR2 reads YSLEER. The CDR3 is made up of 15 amino acids. V gave up 4 bases and J gave up 7 bases; unmatched junction bases: 9. In nucleotides, the CDR3 is TGCGCCAGCAGCCGTCGACTAGCGATAACTAATGAGCAGTTCTTC. Its translation: CASSRRLAITNEQFF.

The chain has TRBV19 and TRBJ2-5; the match to TRBD1 covers 7 bases. V lost 8 bases, J lost 5 bases, and 14 bases stayed unmatched. This CDR3 spans 15 amino acids. Germline CDR1 LNHDA, CDR2 SQIVND (reference sequence). DNA of the CDR3: TGTGCCAGTTGCCCCCGGACAGGTTTTGGGGAGACCCAGTACTTC. Amino acid sequence: CASCPRTGFGETQYF.

The rearrangement joins TRBV7-9 to TRBJ2-1; 7 positions match TRBD2. J gave up 7 bases and V 7 bases, and 13 bases lay outside the gene matches. The length of the CDR3 is 15 residues. Germline lookup yields CDR1 SEHNR and CDR2 FQNEAQ (reference sequence). The CDR3 region has the DNA TGTGCCAGCATACGAGCGGGACTGGTCAAGAATGAGCAGTTCTTC. Protein product: CASIRAGLVKNEQFF.